This entry is about one T cell receptor beta chain. This entry is derived from a study of blood T cell repertoires in COVID-19. Study details: Italy, Spain and the United States were the sources of the convalescent and acute COVID-19 samples. The cDNA or gDNA used as material had been derived from T cells, B-cell-depleted T cells, or PBMCs.

The ends lost 11 bases at V and 7 bases at J; junction bases unmatched: 9. Germline loops: CDR1 SNHLY, CDR2 FYNNEI. The CDR3 spans 13 residues. Clones were sequenced by immunoSEQ multiplex PCR, and TCRdb holds only the in-frame ones, with some missing. This table holds about 140,000 clones, approximately 84% found once. This chain links TRBV2 with TRBJ1-4, with TRBD1 matching over 8 bases. The clonotype was recovered from a woman aged 60-75 years with acute or convalescent COVID-19. The sample taken for sequencing was peripheral blood. The CDR3 loop reads CAGNRGNSEKLFF. In DNA form, the CDR3 reads TGTGCCGGCAACAGGGGGAATAGTGAAAAACTGTTTTTT.